A single sample gave rise to the 13 T cell receptor beta chains below, sequenced in a study of T cell responses to AZD1222 COVID-19 vaccine. This table comes from immunoSEQ multiplex PCR, and its TCRdb copy is limited to in-frame clones, with some not included. The sample lists about 89,000 clones, about 90% seen once, with approximately 5.2% in the top ten. The specimen was peripheral blood, collected on day 0 of MenACWY control vaccination. The source of these receptors is an adult in good health.

The chain employs TRBV6-5 and TRBJ2-2; D perhaps matches TRBD1 (6 bases). V dropped 6 bases and J dropped 4 bases, with 15 bases sitting between them. The CDR3 extends over 15 amino acids. The V gene's germline CDR1 is MNHEY and CDR2 SVGAGI. The chain's CDR3 is CASSRMTGPTGELFF. The CDR3 DNA follows: TGTGCCAGCAGCCGGATGACAGGCCCCACCGGGGAGCTGTTTTTT.

The CDR3 nucleotides read TGTGCCAGCAGTTTATCGACACACACAGATACGCAGTATTTT. This encodes CASSLSTHTDTQYF. This chain uses TRBV27 with TRBJ2-3; D is uncertain. In germline, CDR1 is MNHEY, CDR2 SMNVEV (reference sequence). The CDR3 is 14 amino acids. The V end was cut by 0 bases, the J end by 2 bases, with 6 bases between.

The chain has TRBV4-2 and TRBJ2-7; TRBD2 matches 7 bases. The CDR3 runs to 15 residues. CDR1 is LGHNA and CDR2 is YNFKEQ in the germline V gene. V dropped 4 bases and J dropped 2; count of bases not matched to a gene: 8. The CDR3 DNA is TGTGCCAGCAGCCTTTGGCGGGAGACCACCTACGAGCAGTACTTC. It specifies CASSLWRETTYEQYF.

The V and J genes are TRBV29-1 and TRBJ2-3; no definite D call. CDR1 and CDR2 from the germline V gene are SQVTM and ANQGSEA. This CDR3 is 13 amino acids long. V gave up 6 bases and J gave up 4 bases, with 14 bases separating them. CDR3 nucleotides: TGCAGCGTCGCCGTTCAATCTGCAGATACGCAGTATTTT. Translated: CSVAVQSADTQYF.

V gene TRBV3-1 (or the pseudogene TRBV3-2) combines with J gene TRBJ2-3; 11 bases line up with TRBD2. Germline lookup yields CDR1 LGHDT and CDR2 YNNKEL (reference sequence). The CDR3 runs 19 residues. J lost 0 bases, V lost 4 bases, and 12 bases had no gene match. DNA for the CDR3: TGTGCCAGCAGCCTCGGGCCGGGACTAGCGGTCCCTAGCACAGATACGCAGTATTTT. It is translated as CASSLGPGLAVPSTDTQYF.

V usage is TRBV7-9 and J usage is TRBJ2-7; the D gene is possibly TRBD2 (6 bases). The CDR3 contains 18 residues. V gave up 5 bases and J gave up 2 bases, with 25 bases separating them. Germline V gives CDR1 SEHNR, CDR2 FQNEAQ (reference sequence). CDR3 in amino acids: CASSPRMPGELGTYEQYF. The CDR3 DNA reads TGTGCCAGCAGCCCCCGTATGCCGGGAGAACTGGGTACCTACGAGCAGTACTTC.

This chain links TRBV6-5 with TRBJ1-2; D remains unclear. Germline V gives CDR1 MNHEY, CDR2 SVGAGI. This CDR3 contains 14 residues. Trimming shortened V by 0 bases and J by 8 bases, and 13 bases separated the two germline ends. The CDR3 bases are TGTGCCAGCAGTTACTCTTTCACCATCGTGGGCTACACCTTC. This gives the protein CASSYSFTIVGYTF.

The chain employs TRBV6-5 and TRBJ2-1; no definite D call. V lost 5 bases, J lost 5 bases, and 4 bases lay in between. The CDR3 totals 11 residues. CDR1 and CDR2 (germline): MNHEY, SVGAGI. CDR3 DNA: TGTGCCAGCAGTACTCACAATGAGCAGTTCTTC. As protein: CASSTHNEQFF.

The V call is TRBV10-3, the J call TRBJ2-2, with 7 bases fitting TRBD2. V shed 11 bases and J 2 bases; nucleotides not matched to a gene: 11. This CDR3 comprises 15 residues. In germline, CDR1 is ENHRY, CDR2 SYGVKD. The chain's CDR3 is CAFPLTSTNTGELFF. The CDR3, as DNA: TGTGCCTTCCCTTTGACTAGCACCAACACCGGGGAGCTGTTTTTT.

The V gene is TRBV5-1, the J gene TRBJ2-1, with 10 positions matching TRBD2. In germline, CDR1 is SGHRS, CDR2 YFSETQ. Trimming at V came to 4 bases and at J to 15 bases, leaving 13 bases not matched to a gene. This CDR3 is built from 14 residues. CDR3 region: CASSPGTSVWRLFF. In DNA, the CDR3 is TGCGCCAGCAGCCCCGGGACTAGCGTGTGGAGGCTGTTCTTC.

The CDR3: CASSLSPGTGDEQYF. For the CDR3, the DNA is TGCGCCAGCAGCCTCAGCCCCGGGACAGGGGACGAGCAGTACTTC. This sequence joins TRBV4-1 and TRBJ2-7; TRBD1 matches 10 bases. The CDR3 runs 15 residues. Trimming at V came to 4 bases and at J to 5 bases, leaving 8 bases not matched to a gene. Germline V lookup: CDR1 MGHRA, CDR2 YSYEKL.

This clone has only a few counts. The gene calls are TRBV6-1 and TRBJ1-1; D not resolved. Germline V CDR1 and CDR2: MNHNS, SASEGT. V was shortened by 3 bases and J by 5 bases, with 25 bases between the two germline ends. The CDR3 is made up of 18 amino acids. In DNA, the CDR3 is TGTGCCAGCAGTGAGCCAGGAATCGGACCCGCCCTAGGGACTGAAGCTTTCTTT. Translated, it gives CASSEPGIGPALGTEAFF.

The rearrangement joins TRBV7-9 to TRBJ2-5; 11 bases fit TRBD1. Per germline, CDR1 SEHNR and CDR2 FQNEAQ (reference sequence). V lost 1 base to trimming and J lost 4 bases; unmatched junction nucleotides: 2. The CDR3 loop spans 15 amino acids. The CDR3 loop is CASSLGDRGSETQYF. CDR3 nucleotides: TGTGCCAGCAGCTTAGGGGACAGGGGGTCAGAGACCCAGTACTTC.